The clone carrying this T cell receptor (beta chain) showed up just a few times. Its matching antigen is unknown. Germline-derived CDR1 and CDR2 are LNHDA and SQIVND (reference sequence). The CDR3 has 12 amino acids. Between the trimmed V and J ends, which lost 2 bases and 6 bases, there was a span of 7 bases. The sample is drawn from a study of OX40 agonist ivuxolimab in advanced cancers. Study at large: Averaging about 60 years in age, with a range of roughly 20 to 90, the cohort was approximately 84% male. Study-level results: Averaging showed that CD8+ T cells had more expanded clones than CD4+ did.

Produced via immunoSEQ multiplex PCR; TCRdb's table is partial and in-frame only. This table holds approximately 22,000 clones, around 84% found once. Exclusion of a patient followed from autoimmune disease history or systemic immunosuppression. The receptor comes from an adult with an advanced solid tumor such as melanoma, head and neck, liver or kidney cancer. Specimen: CD4+ or CD8+ T cells sorted from blood, collected in a trial of the OX40 agonist ivuxolimab. The rearrangement links TRBV19 to TRBJ1-2, with D perhaps matching TRBD1 (5 bases). The CDR3 sequence is CASSIQGHGYTF. The CDR3 DNA is TGTGCCAGTAGTATACAGGGCCATGGCTACACCTTC.